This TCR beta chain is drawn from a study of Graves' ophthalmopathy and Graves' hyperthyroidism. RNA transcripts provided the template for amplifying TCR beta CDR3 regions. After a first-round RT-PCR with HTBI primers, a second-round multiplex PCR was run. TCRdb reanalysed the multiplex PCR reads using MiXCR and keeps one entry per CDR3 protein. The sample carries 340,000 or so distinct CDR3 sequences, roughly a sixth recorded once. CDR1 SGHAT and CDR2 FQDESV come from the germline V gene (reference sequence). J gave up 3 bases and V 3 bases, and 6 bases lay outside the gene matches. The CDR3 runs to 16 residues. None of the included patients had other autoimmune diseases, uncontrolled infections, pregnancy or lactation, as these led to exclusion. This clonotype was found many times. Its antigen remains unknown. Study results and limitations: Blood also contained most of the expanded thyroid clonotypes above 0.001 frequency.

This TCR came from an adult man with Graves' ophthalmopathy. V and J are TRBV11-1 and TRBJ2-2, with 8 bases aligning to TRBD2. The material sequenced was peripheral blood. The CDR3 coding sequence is TGTGCCAGCAGCTTCTACGGGAGGGCCGACACCGGGGAGCTGTTTTTT. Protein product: CASSFYGRADTGELFF. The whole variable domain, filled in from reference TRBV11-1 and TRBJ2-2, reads EAEVAQSPRYKITEKSQAVAFWCDPISGHATLYWYRQILGQGPELLVQFQDESVVDDSQLPKDRFSAERLKGVDSTLKIQPAELGDSAMYLCASSFYGRADTGELFFGEGSRLTVL.